A selection of T cell receptor beta chains follows, all from one sample in a study of blood T cell repertoires in COVID-19. The assay was immunoSEQ multiplex PCR, and TCRdb's table has in-frame clones only and misses some. The sample shows around 250,000 clones, more than 75% of them seen only once. Sequences were obtained from PBMCs or T cells enriched from blood (not recorded which). The receptors derive from a woman aged 50 to 60 who had recovered from COVID-19. The CDR3 runs from the conserved cysteine through the conserved F or W. D genes are given only for firm matches. Expanded clones get a size class; other rows say once, few or many, or leave the size out.

J gene: TRBJ2-2; CDR3 length: 16; D gene: TRBD1; V gene: TRBV7-9; clone size: -; CDR3 protein: CASSLTGGVNTGELFF; CDR3 DNA: TGTGCCAGCAGCCTTACAGGGGGCGTGAACACCGGGGAGCTGTTTTTT
J gene: TRBJ1-3; CDR3 length: 15; D gene: -; V gene: TRBV3-1/TRBV3-2; clone size: -; CDR3 protein: CASSQVGRAGNTIYF; CDR3 DNA: TGTGCCAGCAGCCAAGTAGGCAGGGCTGGAAACACCATATATTTT
J gene: TRBJ1-2; CDR3 length: 14; D gene: TRBD1; V gene: TRBV24-1; clone size: few; CDR3 protein: CATRDTGQEDGYTF; CDR3 DNA: TGTGCCACCAGAGATACGGGACAGGAGGATGGCTACACCTTC
J gene: TRBJ1-6; CDR3 length: 13; D gene: -; V gene: TRBV18; clone size: -; CDR3 protein: CASSPSGDSPLHF; CDR3 DNA: TGTGCCAGCTCGCCTTCGGGGGATTCACCCCTCCACTTT
J gene: TRBJ1-2; CDR3 length: 13; D gene: -; V gene: TRBV28; clone size: -; CDR3 protein: CASSFSVGGGYTF; CDR3 DNA: TGTGCCAGCAGTTTTTCGGTTGGAGGGGGCTACACCTTC
J gene: TRBJ1-6; CDR3 length: 13; D gene: -; V gene: TRBV30; clone size: -; CDR3 protein: CAWSRQSDSPLHF; CDR3 DNA: TGTGCCTGGAGTCGACAGTCGGATTCACCCCTCCACTTT
J gene: TRBJ2-7; CDR3 length: 14; D gene: TRBD2; V gene: TRBV15; clone size: once; CDR3 protein: CATSRGTSGYEQYF; CDR3 DNA: TGTGCCACCAGCAGAGGGACTAGCGGCTACGAGCAGTACTTC
J gene: TRBJ1-5; CDR3 length: 13; D gene: -; V gene: TRBV24-1; clone size: -; CDR3 protein: CATREGLGQPQHF; CDR3 DNA: TGTGCCACCAGAGAGGGTTTAGGCCAGCCCCAGCATTTT
J gene: TRBJ2-7; CDR3 length: 15; D gene: -; V gene: TRBV27; clone size: -; CDR3 protein: CASSLSGRRPYEQYF; CDR3 DNA: TGTGCCAGCAGTTTATCTGGGAGGAGGCCCTACGAGCAGTACTTC
J gene: TRBJ2-5; CDR3 length: 12; D gene: -; V gene: TRBV5-1; clone size: -; CDR3 protein: CASSLALETQYF; CDR3 DNA: TGCGCCAGCAGCTTGGCCTTGGAGACCCAGTACTTC
J gene: TRBJ1-5; CDR3 length: 16; D gene: -; V gene: TRBV19; clone size: -; CDR3 protein: CASSRGQQSGNQPQHF; CDR3 DNA: TGTGCCAGTAGCCGTGGACAGCAATCGGGCAATCAGCCCCAGCATTTT
J gene: TRBJ1-4; CDR3 length: 15; D gene: TRBD1; V gene: TRBV5-8; clone size: -; CDR3 protein: CASSLAGTGGEKLFF; CDR3 DNA: TGTGCCAGCAGCTTGGCCGGGACAGGGGGGGAAAAACTGTTTTTT
J gene: TRBJ2-2; CDR3 length: 17; D gene: TRBD2; V gene: TRBV9; clone size: -; CDR3 protein: CASSPRGTSGIPGELFF; CDR3 DNA: TGTGCCAGCAGCCCCCGAGGGACTAGCGGGATACCCGGGGAGCTGTTTTTT
J gene: TRBJ2-7; CDR3 length: 15; D gene: TRBD2; V gene: TRBV6-1; clone size: few; CDR3 protein: CASSELAGSSYEQYF; CDR3 DNA: TGTGCCAGCAGTGAACTAGCGGGGAGCTCCTACGAGCAGTACTTC
J gene: TRBJ2-1; CDR3 length: 13; D gene: TRBD2; V gene: TRBV5-4; clone size: once; CDR3 protein: CASSLELAGVWFF; CDR3 DNA: TGTGCCAGCAGCTTGGAACTAGCGGGAGTTTGGTTCTTC
J gene: TRBJ2-3; CDR3 length: 14; D gene: TRBD1; V gene: TRBV4-2; clone size: -; CDR3 protein: CASSQTGEVDTQYF; CDR3 DNA: TGTGCCAGCAGCCAGACAGGGGAGGTGGATACGCAGTATTTT
J gene: TRBJ2-3; CDR3 length: 15; D gene: -; V gene: TRBV5-4; clone size: once; CDR3 protein: CASSSNRGLTDTQYF; CDR3 DNA: TGTGCCAGCAGCTCGAATAGGGGCCTCACAGATACGCAGTATTTT
J gene: TRBJ1-1; CDR3 length: 10; D gene: -; V gene: TRBV29-1; clone size: -; CDR3 protein: CSVEDSEAFF; CDR3 DNA: TGCAGCGTTGAGGACAGTGAAGCTTTCTTT
J gene: TRBJ2-5; CDR3 length: 14; D gene: -; V gene: TRBV14; clone size: once; CDR3 protein: CASSQGNRVETQYF; CDR3 DNA: TGTGCCAGCAGCCAAGGCAACAGGGTAGAGACCCAGTACTTC
J gene: TRBJ2-1; CDR3 length: 16; D gene: -; V gene: TRBV5-1; clone size: -; CDR3 protein: CASKGGGGSSYNEQFF; CDR3 DNA: TGCGCCAGCAAGGGAGGGGGAGGGTCATCCTACAATGAGCAGTTCTTC
J gene: TRBJ2-7; CDR3 length: 15; D gene: -; V gene: TRBV28; clone size: -; CDR3 protein: CASSSPGAQSYEQYF; CDR3 DNA: TGTGCCAGCAGTTCCCCAGGGGCGCAGTCCTACGAGCAGTACTTC
J gene: TRBJ2-1; CDR3 length: 17; D gene: TRBD1; V gene: TRBV5-1; clone size: few; CDR3 protein: CASSLEESGQSYNEQFF; CDR3 DNA: TGCGCCAGCAGCTTGGAGGAGTCGGGACAGTCCTACAATGAGCAGTTCTTC
J gene: TRBJ1-1; CDR3 length: 13; D gene: -; V gene: TRBV5-1; clone size: -; CDR3 protein: CASSLEPITEAFF; CDR3 DNA: TGCGCCAGCAGCTTGGAGCCGATAACTGAAGCTTTCTTT
J gene: TRBJ1-1; CDR3 length: 13; D gene: -; V gene: TRBV5-4; clone size: -; CDR3 protein: CASRLDSHTEAFF; CDR3 DNA: TGTGCCAGCAGACTGGACAGCCACACTGAAGCTTTCTTT
J gene: TRBJ1-1; CDR3 length: 18; D gene: TRBD1; V gene: TRBV3-1/TRBV3-2; clone size: -; CDR3 protein: CASSQSTGTGGLNTEAFF; CDR3 DNA: TGTGCCAGCAGCCAGTCAACCGGGACAGGGGGCTTGAACACTGAAGCTTTCTTT
J gene: TRBJ1-5; CDR3 length: 18; D gene: TRBD1; V gene: TRBV19; clone size: -; CDR3 protein: CASSINLTGGSRDQPQHF; CDR3 DNA: TGTGCCAGTAGTATCAACTTAACAGGGGGCTCACGGGACCAGCCCCAGCATTTT
J gene: TRBJ1-1; CDR3 length: 14; D gene: -; V gene: TRBV28; clone size: -; CDR3 protein: CASSGPAGIAEAFF; CDR3 DNA: TGTGCCAGCAGTGGCCCCGCAGGGATCGCTGAAGCTTTCTTT
J gene: TRBJ2-1; CDR3 length: 16; D gene: -; V gene: TRBV3-1/TRBV3-2; clone size: -; CDR3 protein: CASSQWTAPSYNEQFF; CDR3 DNA: TGTGCCAGCAGCCAATGGACTGCGCCCTCCTACAATGAGCAGTTCTTC
J gene: TRBJ1-3; CDR3 length: 14; D gene: -; V gene: TRBV30; clone size: -; CDR3 protein: CARAPKGGGNTIYF; CDR3 DNA: TGTGCCCGTGCCCCGAAAGGGGGTGGAAACACCATATATTTT
J gene: TRBJ2-2; CDR3 length: 14; D gene: TRBD2; V gene: TRBV4-1; clone size: once; CDR3 protein: CASSRASGSGELFF; CDR3 DNA: TGCGCCAGCAGCCGTGCTAGCGGGAGCGGGGAGCTGTTTTTT
J gene: TRBJ2-3; CDR3 length: 16; D gene: -; V gene: TRBV28; clone size: -; CDR3 protein: CASSSLAERGTDTQYF; CDR3 DNA: TGTGCCAGCAGCTCTCTAGCGGAGAGGGGGACAGATACGCAGTATTTT
J gene: TRBJ2-3; CDR3 length: 17; D gene: TRBD2; V gene: TRBV5-4; clone size: -; CDR3 protein: CASSSPGTSGNTDTQYF; CDR3 DNA: TGTGCCAGCAGCTCACCCGGGACTAGCGGAAACACAGATACGCAGTATTTT
J gene: TRBJ2-7; CDR3 length: 14; D gene: TRBD1; V gene: TRBV15; clone size: -; CDR3 protein: CATSTRRTGDEQYF; CDR3 DNA: TGTGCCACCAGCACCCGACGGACAGGGGACGAGCAGTACTTC
J gene: TRBJ1-2; CDR3 length: 16; D gene: -; V gene: TRBV19; clone size: -; CDR3 protein: CASSTTPGRENYGYTF; CDR3 DNA: TGTGCCAGTAGTACTACACCGGGACGGGAGAACTATGGCTACACCTTC
J gene: TRBJ2-3; CDR3 length: 17; D gene: TRBD2; V gene: TRBV5-6; clone size: -; CDR3 protein: CASSLLGASGRTDTQYF; CDR3 DNA: TGTGCCAGCAGCTTGCTTGGGGCTAGCGGGAGAACAGATACGCAGTATTTT
J gene: TRBJ1-1; CDR3 length: 13; D gene: -; V gene: TRBV5-4; clone size: -; CDR3 protein: CASSLDRNTEAFF; CDR3 DNA: TGTGCCAGCAGCTTAGACAGGAACACTGAAGCTTTCTTT
J gene: TRBJ1-6; CDR3 length: 16; D gene: -; V gene: TRBV13; clone size: few; CDR3 protein: CASSLGQSSYNSPLHF; CDR3 DNA: TGTGCCAGCAGCCTCGGACAGAGCTCCTATAATTCACCCCTCCACTTT
J gene: TRBJ1-1; CDR3 length: 13; D gene: TRBD1; V gene: TRBV29-1; clone size: -; CDR3 protein: CSVAGQMNTEAFF; CDR3 DNA: TGCAGCGTCGCGGGACAGATGAACACTGAAGCTTTCTTT
J gene: TRBJ1-2; CDR3 length: 16; D gene: -; V gene: TRBV11-2; clone size: -; CDR3 protein: CASSLSMADTNYGYTF; CDR3 DNA: TGTGCCAGCAGCTTATCTATGGCCGACACTAACTATGGCTACACCTTC
J gene: TRBJ1-5; CDR3 length: 14; D gene: -; V gene: TRBV19; clone size: -; CDR3 protein: CASTKQGSNQPQHF; CDR3 DNA: TGTGCCAGTACAAAACAGGGAAGCAATCAGCCCCAGCATTTT
J gene: TRBJ1-3; CDR3 length: 13; D gene: -; V gene: TRBV30; clone size: -; CDR3 protein: CAWSAISGNTIYF; CDR3 DNA: TGTGCCTGGAGCGCGATTAGTGGAAACACCATATATTTT
J gene: TRBJ2-5; CDR3 length: 14; D gene: -; V gene: TRBV6-1; clone size: -; CDR3 protein: CASSEARRKETQYF; CDR3 DNA: TGTGCCAGCAGTGAAGCCCGCAGAAAAGAGACCCAGTACTTC
J gene: TRBJ2-2; CDR3 length: 14; D gene: -; V gene: TRBV5-1; clone size: -; CDR3 protein: CASSELDNTGELFF; CDR3 DNA: TGCGCCAGCAGTGAACTAGACAACACCGGGGAGCTGTTTTTT
J gene: TRBJ2-3; CDR3 length: 15; D gene: -; V gene: TRBV6-2/TRBV6-3; clone size: once; CDR3 protein: CASSYSAAGTDTQYF; CDR3 DNA: TGTGCCAGCAGTTATTCGGCCGCGGGCACAGATACGCAGTATTTT
J gene: TRBJ2-1; CDR3 length: 15; D gene: TRBD2; V gene: TRBV6-5; clone size: -; CDR3 protein: CASTRRASGRSEQFF; CDR3 DNA: TGTGCCAGCACCCGTCGGGCTAGCGGGAGAAGTGAGCAGTTCTTC
J gene: TRBJ1-1; CDR3 length: 14; D gene: -; V gene: TRBV11-2; clone size: -; CDR3 protein: CASSERAGGTEAFF; CDR3 DNA: TGTGCCAGCAGCGAAAGGGCGGGGGGCACTGAAGCTTTCTTT
J gene: TRBJ1-2; CDR3 length: 11; D gene: -; V gene: TRBV20-1; clone size: -; CDR3 protein: CSARPGIGYTF; CDR3 DNA: TGCAGTGCTCGACCAGGGATCGGCTACACCTTC
J gene: TRBJ1-2; CDR3 length: 14; D gene: -; V gene: TRBV27; clone size: -; CDR3 protein: CASSLDRISSGYTF; CDR3 DNA: TGTGCCAGCAGTCTAGACAGAATCTCTTCTGGCTACACCTTC
J gene: TRBJ2-3; CDR3 length: 17; D gene: TRBD2; V gene: TRBV7-2; clone size: -; CDR3 protein: CASSPRTWRGLPDTQYF; CDR3 DNA: TGTGCCAGCAGCCCCCGGACGTGGCGGGGGTTACCAGATACGCAGTATTTT
J gene: TRBJ2-7; CDR3 length: 12; D gene: -; V gene: TRBV11-2; clone size: -; CDR3 protein: CASSSGVHEQYF; CDR3 DNA: TGTGCCAGCAGCTCAGGCGTCCACGAGCAGTACTTC
J gene: TRBJ2-7; CDR3 length: 14; D gene: -; V gene: TRBV7-9; clone size: -; CDR3 protein: CASSPKVENYEQYF; CDR3 DNA: TGTGCCAGCAGCCCTAAGGTGGAGAACTACGAGCAGTACTTC
J gene: TRBJ2-2; CDR3 length: 14; D gene: -; V gene: TRBV27; clone size: -; CDR3 protein: CASSLQGNTGELFF; CDR3 DNA: TGTGCCAGCAGTCTTCAGGGGAACACCGGGGAGCTGTTTTTT
J gene: TRBJ1-6; CDR3 length: 14; D gene: TRBD1; V gene: TRBV6-2/TRBV6-3; clone size: -; CDR3 protein: CASSLGQDNSPLHF; CDR3 DNA: TGTGCCAGCAGTCTCGGACAGGATAATTCACCCCTCCACTTT
J gene: TRBJ1-1; CDR3 length: 17; D gene: -; V gene: TRBV6-2/TRBV6-3; clone size: -; CDR3 protein: CASSPEIYAGGDTEAFF; CDR3 DNA: TGTGCCAGCAGCCCCGAAATCTACGCCGGGGGAGACACTGAAGCTTTCTTT
J gene: TRBJ1-5; CDR3 length: 17; D gene: -; V gene: TRBV6-2/TRBV6-3; clone size: -; CDR3 protein: CASSYSILRQRNQPQHF; CDR3 DNA: TGTGCCAGCAGTTACTCGATTCTAAGACAGCGCAATCAGCCCCAGCATTTT
J gene: TRBJ1-1; CDR3 length: 14; D gene: TRBD1; V gene: TRBV5-4; clone size: -; CDR3 protein: CASSSPDRVTEAFF; CDR3 DNA: TGTGCCAGCAGCTCCCCGGACAGGGTAACTGAAGCTTTCTTT
J gene: TRBJ1-2; CDR3 length: 16; D gene: TRBD1; V gene: TRBV11-2; clone size: -; CDR3 protein: CASSCFRLTGDCGYTF; CDR3 DNA: TGTGCCAGCAGCTGCTTTCGTTTAACAGGGGATTGTGGCTACACCTTC